The rows below give T cell receptor beta chains drawn from one sample of a study of T-cell reconstitution after alpha-beta-depleted transplantation in children. TCRdb reprocessed the PCR reads via MiXCR and lists one record per CDR3 protein. The sample has about 410,000 distinct CDR3 sequences; 20% are singletons. The sequencing here drew on PBMCs from the stem cell graft donor, taken from the stem cell graft. The receptors here all came from a human donor who donated a stem cell graft to a child with acute myeloid leukemia. Both conserved end residues are part of each CDR3. The order of the fields is J gene, clone size, D gene, V gene, CDR3 DNA, CDR3 protein. The D gene is left open where the match is weak. Some rows mark clone size as missing; the rest say once, few, many or name a class of expanded clone.

j_gene: TRBJ2-5; abundance: few; d_gene: TRBD1; v_gene: TRBV12-3/TRBV12-4; CDR3nt: TGTGCCAGCAGGCAAACAGGGGTAGAGACCCAGTACTTC; CDR3aa: CASRQTGVETQYF
j_gene: TRBJ2-1; abundance: many; d_gene: NA; v_gene: TRBV12-3/TRBV12-4; CDR3nt: TGTGCCAGCAGACCAGGGGTTGGTGAGCAGTTCTTC; CDR3aa: CASRPGVGEQFF
j_gene: TRBJ2-1; abundance: NA; d_gene: NA; v_gene: TRBV5-1; CDR3nt: TGCGCCAGCAGCTTACGATTTGGCGGGGGCGATGAGCAGTTCTTC; CDR3aa: CASSLRFGGGDEQFF
j_gene: TRBJ1-4; abundance: NA; d_gene: NA; v_gene: TRBV12-3/TRBV12-4; CDR3nt: TGTGCCAGCAGTGGGTTCCAGGGGCCGACGAATGAAAAACTGTTTTTT; CDR3aa: CASSGFQGPTNEKLFF
j_gene: TRBJ1-1; abundance: many; d_gene: TRBD1; v_gene: TRBV29-1; CDR3nt: TGCAGCGTAGGACAGGGATCGAACACTGAAGCTTTCTTT; CDR3aa: CSVGQGSNTEAFF
j_gene: TRBJ2-3; abundance: once; d_gene: NA; v_gene: TRBV5-1; CDR3nt: TGCGCCAGCAGCTTGGCCGCAGCTGGCGGGAACACAGATACGCAGTATTTT; CDR3aa: CASSLAAAGGNTDTQYF
j_gene: TRBJ1-3; abundance: few; d_gene: NA; v_gene: TRBV28; CDR3nt: TGTGCCAGCAGTTTGTTGACAGGCTCTGGAAACACCATATATTTT; CDR3aa: CASSLLTGSGNTIYF
j_gene: TRBJ2-4; abundance: NA; d_gene: NA; v_gene: TRBV4-1; CDR3nt: TGCGCCAGCAGCCATAGTCATTTAGCCAAAAACATTCAGTACTTC; CDR3aa: CASSHSHLAKNIQYF
j_gene: TRBJ2-7; abundance: NA; d_gene: NA; v_gene: TRBV28; CDR3nt: TGTGCCAGCAGTCCCACAGGGTACCCCTACGAGCAGTACTTC; CDR3aa: CASSPTGYPYEQYF
j_gene: TRBJ2-7; abundance: NA; d_gene: NA; v_gene: TRBV12-3/TRBV12-4; CDR3nt: TGTGCCAGCAGTTTAGCGCTTGGAGGCACCTACGAGCAGTACTTC; CDR3aa: CASSLALGGTYEQYF
j_gene: TRBJ2-7; abundance: many; d_gene: TRBD1; v_gene: TRBV20-1; CDR3nt: TGCAGTGCTAGCTTCCGCTGGGGGACAGGGACTTACGAGCAGTACTTC; CDR3aa: CSASFRWGTGTYEQYF
j_gene: TRBJ2-7; abundance: few; d_gene: TRBD2; v_gene: TRBV15; CDR3nt: TGTGCCACCAGCGGACATAGCGGGTCCTACGAGCAGTACTTC; CDR3aa: CATSGHSGSYEQYF
j_gene: TRBJ2-3; abundance: NA; d_gene: TRBD2; v_gene: TRBV20-1; CDR3nt: TGCAGTGCCCTATCGCTAGCGGGAGTAGTTTATACGCAGTATTTT; CDR3aa: CSALSLAGVVYTQYF
j_gene: TRBJ1-1; abundance: NA; d_gene: NA; v_gene: TRBV12-3/TRBV12-4; CDR3nt: TGTGCCAGCAGTCCTCGGGCAGGTGCGAACACTGAAGCTTTCTTT; CDR3aa: CASSPRAGANTEAFF
j_gene: TRBJ2-3; abundance: few; d_gene: TRBD2; v_gene: TRBV11-2; CDR3nt: TGTGCCAGCAGCTTAAACGGGAGGAGCACAGATACGCAGTATTTT; CDR3aa: CASSLNGRSTDTQYF
j_gene: TRBJ1-5; abundance: NA; d_gene: NA; v_gene: TRBV12-3/TRBV12-4; CDR3nt: TGTGCCAGCAGTTTGCTTCGGCCGGGGGTGGAACAGCCCCAGCATTTT; CDR3aa: CASSLLRPGVEQPQHF
j_gene: TRBJ2-1; abundance: few; d_gene: NA; v_gene: TRBV3-1; CDR3nt: TGTGCCAGCAGCCAGAATAGGAATGAGCAGTTCTTC; CDR3aa: CASSQNRNEQFF
j_gene: TRBJ2-2; abundance: NA; d_gene: TRBD2; v_gene: TRBV20-1; CDR3nt: TGCAGTACTCGGGCTAGCGGGAGACTTGGTGGGACCGGGGAGCTGTTTTTT; CDR3aa: CSTRASGRLGGTGELFF
j_gene: TRBJ1-3; abundance: many; d_gene: NA; v_gene: TRBV29-1; CDR3nt: TGCAGCGTTGAGGTTAGCTCTGGAAACACCATATATTTT; CDR3aa: CSVEVSSGNTIYF
j_gene: TRBJ2-7; abundance: few; d_gene: NA; v_gene: TRBV29-1; CDR3nt: TGCAGCGTTGAAGTCGGTTTGGGCAGGGCCATCTACGAGCAGTACTTC; CDR3aa: CSVEVGLGRAIYEQYF
j_gene: TRBJ2-7; abundance: many; d_gene: TRBD1; v_gene: TRBV12-3/TRBV12-4; CDR3nt: TGTGCCAGCAGTTGGTGGGACAGGGCCTACGAGCAGTACTTC; CDR3aa: CASSWWDRAYEQYF
j_gene: TRBJ2-1; abundance: NA; d_gene: TRBD1; v_gene: TRBV12-3/TRBV12-4; CDR3nt: TGTGCCAGCAGCCTCGGACCTCAGGGGGAGTTCTTC; CDR3aa: CASSLGPQGEFF